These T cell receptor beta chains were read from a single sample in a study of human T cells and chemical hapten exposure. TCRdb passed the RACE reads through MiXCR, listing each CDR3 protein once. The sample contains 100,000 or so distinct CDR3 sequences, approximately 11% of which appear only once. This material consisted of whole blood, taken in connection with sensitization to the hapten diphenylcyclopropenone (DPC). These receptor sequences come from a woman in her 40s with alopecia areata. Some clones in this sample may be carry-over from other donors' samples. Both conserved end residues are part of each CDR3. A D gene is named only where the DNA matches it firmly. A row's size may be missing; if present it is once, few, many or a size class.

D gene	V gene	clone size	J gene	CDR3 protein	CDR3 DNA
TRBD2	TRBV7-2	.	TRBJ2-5	CASSATSGKETQYF	TGTGCCAGCAGCGCGACTAGCGGAAAAGAGACCCAGTACTTC
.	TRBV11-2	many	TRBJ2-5	CASSLGWRRVNETQYF	TGTGCCAGCAGCCTAGGTTGGCGGAGAGTTAATGAGACCCAGTACTTC
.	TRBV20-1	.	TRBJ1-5	CSARDGQSNQPQHF	TGCAGTGCTAGAGATGGCCAGAGCAATCAGCCCCAGCATTTT
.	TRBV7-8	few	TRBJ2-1	CASRKWGEEQFF	TGTGCCAGCAGAAAATGGGGGGAGGAGCAGTTCTTC
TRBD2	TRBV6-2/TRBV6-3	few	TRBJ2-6	CASIAPPGGAGANVLTF	TGTGCCAGCATCGCGCCCCCGGGGGGTGCTGGGGCCAACGTCCTGACTTTC
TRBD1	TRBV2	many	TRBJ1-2	CASRPPGGQGGGYTF	TGTGCCAGCAGGCCACCGGGGGGACAGGGCGGAGGCTACACCTTC
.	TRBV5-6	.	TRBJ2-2	CASSLGYTGELFF	TGTGCCAGCAGCTTGGGATATACCGGGGAGCTGTTTTTT
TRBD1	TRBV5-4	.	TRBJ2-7	CASSTRRDRGPTWLHF	TGTGCCAGCAGCACCAGGCGGGACAGGGGGCCCACTTGGCTGCACTTC
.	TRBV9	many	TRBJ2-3	CASSDRDSWKDTQYF	TGTGCCAGCAGCGACCGGGATTCCTGGAAAGATACGCAGTATTTT
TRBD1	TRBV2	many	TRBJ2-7	CASTPGQDLYQQYF	TGTGCCAGCACCCCGGGACAGGACCTCTACCAGCAGTACTTC
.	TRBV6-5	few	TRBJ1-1	CASRQTNTEAFF	TGTGCCAGCAGACAGACGAACACTGAAGCTTTCTTT
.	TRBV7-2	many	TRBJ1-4	CASSLEQINEKLFF	TGTGCCAGCAGCTTAGAACAGATAAATGAAAAACTGTTTTTT
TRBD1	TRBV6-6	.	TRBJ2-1	CASSYPTGQGLDEQFF	TGTGCCAGCAGTTACCCTACGGGACAGGGTCTGGATGAGCAGTTCTTC
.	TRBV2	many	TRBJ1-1	CASSYQHTEAFF	TGTGCCAGCAGTTACCAACACACTGAAGCTTTCTTT
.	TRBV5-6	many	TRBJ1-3	CASSFRRVSGNTIYF	TGTGCCAGCAGCTTCCGCCGGGTATCTGGAAACACCATATATTTT
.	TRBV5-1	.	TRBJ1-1	CASSSGQPNTEAFF	TGCGCCAGCAGCTCTGGACAGCCGAACACTGAAGCTTTCTTT
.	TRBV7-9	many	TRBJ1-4	CASSPGGTTEKLFF	TGTGCCAGCAGCCCCGGAGGGACAACAGAAAAACTGTTTTTT
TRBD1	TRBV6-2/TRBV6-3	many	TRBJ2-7	CASSGDRSYEQYF	TGTGCCAGCAGTGGGGACAGGTCCTACGAGCAGTACTTC
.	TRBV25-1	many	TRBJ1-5	CASSEGSSNQPQHF	TGTGCCAGCAGTGAAGGCAGTAGCAATCAGCCCCAGCATTTT
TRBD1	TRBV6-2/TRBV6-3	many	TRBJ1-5	CATLRGQGVGQPQHF	TGTGCCACCCTGAGGGGACAGGGCGTCGGACAGCCCCAGCATTTT
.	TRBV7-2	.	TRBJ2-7	CASSLGEKVNEQYF	TGTGCCAGCAGCTTAGGAGAAAAAGTGAACGAGCAGTACTTC
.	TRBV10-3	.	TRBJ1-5	CAISVELNQPQHF	TGTGCCATCAGTGTTGAATTGAATCAGCCCCAGCATTTT
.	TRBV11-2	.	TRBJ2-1	CASSFSNIRGNEQFF	TGTGCCAGCAGCTTCAGTAATATCCGGGGCAATGAGCAGTTCTTC
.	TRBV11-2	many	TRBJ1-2	CASSGDRPNYGYTF	TGTGCCAGCAGCGGTGATAGGCCTAACTATGGCTACACCTTC
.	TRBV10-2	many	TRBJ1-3	CASSEGQVGNTIYF	TGCGCCAGCAGTGAGGGGCAGGTTGGAAACACCATATATTTT
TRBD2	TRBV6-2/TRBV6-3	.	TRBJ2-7	CASRGLAGTSYEQYF	TGTGCCAGCAGGGGACTAGCGGGGACCTCCTACGAGCAGTACTTC
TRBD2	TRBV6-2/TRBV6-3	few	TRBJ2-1	CASSYPVAGRGNEQFF	TGTGCCAGCAGTTACCCGGTAGCGGGGCGCGGGAATGAGCAGTTCTTC
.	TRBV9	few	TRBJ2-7	CASGEREQYF	TGTGCCAGCGGCGAGCGGGAGCAGTACTTC
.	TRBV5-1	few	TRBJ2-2	CASSVGPPNTGELFF	TGCGCCAGCAGCGTTGGACCTCCAAACACCGGGGAGCTGTTTTTT
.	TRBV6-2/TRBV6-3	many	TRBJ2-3	CASSYSAAGRGTDTQYF	TGTGCCAGCAGTTACTCAGCGGCAGGGAGAGGCACAGATACGCAGTATTTT
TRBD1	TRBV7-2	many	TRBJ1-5	CASSSSQGYGPQHF	TGTGCCAGCAGCTCCTCACAGGGGTACGGGCCCCAGCATTTT
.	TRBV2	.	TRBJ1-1	CASSEARGWTEAFF	TGTGCCAGCAGTGAAGCGCGAGGGTGGACTGAAGCTTTCTTT
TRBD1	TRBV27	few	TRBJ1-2	CASSSGTGNYGYTF	TGTGCCAGCAGTTCCGGGACAGGGAACTATGGCTACACCTTC
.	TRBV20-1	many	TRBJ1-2	CSAPPTVDSDYGYTF	TGCAGTGCTCCACCGACAGTGGACTCTGACTATGGCTACACCTTC
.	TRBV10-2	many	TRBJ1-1	CASSRQRQVLNTEAFF	TGCGCCAGCAGCCGCCAGAGACAGGTGCTGAACACTGAAGCTTTCTTT
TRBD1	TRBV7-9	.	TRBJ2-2	CASSLGTGQGSETGELFF	TGTGCCAGCAGCTTAGGAACTGGACAGGGGAGTGAGACCGGGGAGCTGTTTTTT
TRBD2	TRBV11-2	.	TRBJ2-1	CASSAGGGTSGEQFF	TGTGCCAGCAGCGCCGGAGGGGGGACTAGCGGTGAGCAGTTCTTC
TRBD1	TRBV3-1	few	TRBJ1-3	CASNRGRSENTIYF	TGTGCCAGCAACAGGGGTCGGTCTGAAAACACCATATATTTT
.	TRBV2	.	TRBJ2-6	CASSRAISGANVLTF	TGTGCCAGCAGTCGAGCAATATCTGGGGCCAACGTCCTGACTTTC
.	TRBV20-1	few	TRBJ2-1	CSAIVLGRYNEQFF	TGCAGTGCTATCGTTTTGGGGAGGTACAATGAGCAGTTCTTC
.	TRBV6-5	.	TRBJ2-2	CASRVFPVYDTGELFF	TGTGCCAGCCGGGTTTTTCCGGTATATGACACCGGGGAGCTGTTTTTT
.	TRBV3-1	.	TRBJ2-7	CASSQERFSYEQYF	TGTGCCAGCAGCCAAGAAAGATTCTCCTACGAGCAGTACTTC
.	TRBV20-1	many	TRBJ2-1	CSARSPFRTNEQFF	TGCAGTGCTAGATCACCGTTCAGAACAAATGAGCAGTTCTTC
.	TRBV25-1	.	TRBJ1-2	CASSETVAMGYTF	TGTGCCAGCAGTGAGACGGTGGCTATGGGCTACACCTTC
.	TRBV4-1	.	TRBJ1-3	CASSQPGTSGNTIYF	TGCGCCAGCAGCCAACCCGGGACCTCTGGAAACACCATATATTTT
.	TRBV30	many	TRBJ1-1	CAWSRAVGGNTEAFF	TGTGCCTGGAGTCGAGCAGTAGGGGGGAACACTGAAGCTTTCTTT
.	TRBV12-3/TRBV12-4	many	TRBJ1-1	CASSLGRLNTEAFF	TGTGCCAGCAGTTTAGGGCGGCTGAACACTGAAGCTTTCTTT
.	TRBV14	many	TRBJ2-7	CASSQIGPIYEQYF	TGTGCCAGCAGCCAAATTGGGCCTATTTACGAGCAGTACTTC
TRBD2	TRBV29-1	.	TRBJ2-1	CSSTRGLAGIYNEQFF	TGCAGCTCCACAAGGGGACTAGCGGGTATCTACAATGAGCAGTTCTTC
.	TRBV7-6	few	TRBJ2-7	CASNGGRTYEQYF	TGTGCCAGCAATGGGGGACGGACCTACGAGCAGTACTTC
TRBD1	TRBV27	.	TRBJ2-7	CASSKTGFVYEQYF	TGTGCCAGCAGCAAGACAGGGTTCGTCTACGAGCAGTACTTC
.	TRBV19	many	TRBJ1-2	CASEGRPYGYTF	TGTGCCAGCGAGGGACGGCCCTATGGCTACACCTTC
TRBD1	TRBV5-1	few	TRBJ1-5	CASSEGDRNQPQHF	TGCGCCAGCAGCGAAGGGGACAGAAATCAGCCCCAGCATTTT
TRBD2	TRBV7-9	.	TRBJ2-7	CASSPPSGGTYEQYF	TGTGCCAGCAGCCCACCTAGCGGGGGTACCTACGAGCAGTACTTC
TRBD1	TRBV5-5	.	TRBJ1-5	CASSLLDRGFNQPQHF	TGTGCCAGCAGCTTGCTGGACAGGGGGTTCAATCAGCCCCAGCATTTT
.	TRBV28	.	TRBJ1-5	CASSSSDRYQPQHF	TGTGCCAGCAGTTCCTCCGACAGGTATCAGCCCCAGCATTTT